This T cell receptor beta chain was captured in a study of shared clonotypes between healthy human individuals. The CD4+ fraction was divided into a CD45RA+ naive subset and a CD45RA-negative memory subset. On this clone itself: What it binds is not known.

Study-level findings and limits: Enrolling few donors narrowed the genetic and exposure-history diversity that was represented.

Profiled with immunoSEQ multiplex PCR; TCRdb holds only in-frame clones, not every one. The table has roughly 1,500,000 clones, 98% to 99% seen once. This CDR3 region has 14 residues. Trimming stripped 6 bases from V and 3 bases from J, with 15 bases between. CDR1 and CDR2 from the germline V gene are KGHSH and LQKENI. This clonotype was obtained from a young man in good health. The chain combines TRBV18 with TRBJ2-7, with D perhaps TRBD2 (6 bases). The sequencing input was naive CD4+ T cells sorted from blood. The subset is: CD45RA+ positively selected. The CDR3 nucleotides read TGTGCCAGCTCTTCTGGGGACTGGGACTACGAGCAGTACTTC. It codes for CASSSGDWDYEQYF.